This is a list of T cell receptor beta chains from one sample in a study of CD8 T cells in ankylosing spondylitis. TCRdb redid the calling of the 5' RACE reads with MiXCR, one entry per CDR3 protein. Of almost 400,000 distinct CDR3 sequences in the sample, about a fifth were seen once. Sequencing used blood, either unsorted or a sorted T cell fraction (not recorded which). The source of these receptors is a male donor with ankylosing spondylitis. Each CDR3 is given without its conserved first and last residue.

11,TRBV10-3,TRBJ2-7,AVFDRARDEQY
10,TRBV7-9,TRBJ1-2,ASRLVVQGYT
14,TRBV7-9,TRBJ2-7,ASSLLSGSSSYEQY
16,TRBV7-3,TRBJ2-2,ASSPRQGGPQNTGELF
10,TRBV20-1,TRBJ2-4,SASGQSNIQY
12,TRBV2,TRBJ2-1,ASSDNGPQRDQF
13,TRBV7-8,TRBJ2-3,ASSSDSGSADTQY
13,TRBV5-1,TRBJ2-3,ASSLGPLATDTQY
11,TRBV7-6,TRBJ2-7,ASSFARSYEQY
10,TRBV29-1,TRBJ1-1,SVDEAGTEAF
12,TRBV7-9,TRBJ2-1,ASSIETANNEQF
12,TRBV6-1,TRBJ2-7,ASSRTGPHYEQY
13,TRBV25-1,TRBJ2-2,ASSTSGTVTGELF
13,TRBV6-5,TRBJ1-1,ASSYAAGVNTEAF
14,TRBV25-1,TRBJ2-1,ASSGSTSGRWDEQF
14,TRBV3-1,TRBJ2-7,ASSQSSTGGDDEQY
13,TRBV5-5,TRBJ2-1,ASSLSGTSHNEQF
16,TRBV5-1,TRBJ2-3,ASSLGTGFGIGTDTQY
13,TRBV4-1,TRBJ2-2,ASSQAGLYTGELF
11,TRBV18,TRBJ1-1,ASSSDVNTEAF
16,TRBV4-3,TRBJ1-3,ASSQAAGQYTSGNTIY
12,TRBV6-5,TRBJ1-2,ASSYGTGWYGYT
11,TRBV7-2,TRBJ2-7,ASRRDTGHGQY
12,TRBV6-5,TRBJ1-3,ASSYTEEGNTIY
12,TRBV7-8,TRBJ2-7,ASSLVPTSYEQY
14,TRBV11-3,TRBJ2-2,ASSTPTAPNTGELF
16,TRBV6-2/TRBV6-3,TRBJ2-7,ASSRQREGFLNSYEQY
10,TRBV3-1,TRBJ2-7,ASSQATYEQY
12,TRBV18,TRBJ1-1,ASSPEPSHTEAF
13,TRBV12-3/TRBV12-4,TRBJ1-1,ASSSRGSRNTEAF
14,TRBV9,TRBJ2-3,ASSVVGLTSTDTQY
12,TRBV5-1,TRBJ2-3,ASSLRSVTDTQY